One T cell receptor (beta chain) is described in this entry. The record originates from a study of blood T cell repertoires in COVID-19. Study overall: The origin of the acute and convalescent COVID-19 samples was the United States, Italy and Spain.

Libraries were prepared by immunoSEQ multiplex PCR; TCRdb keeps only in-frame clonotypes and omits some of them. This sample has roughly 70,000 clones, with 80% found just once. This CDR3 spans 17 amino acids. Trimming removed 7 bases at V and 3 bases at J, with 25 bases between. Per the germline V gene, CDR1 is MDHEN and CDR2 is SYDVKM. What was sequenced was peripheral blood. This sequence was found in a human donor in a cohort sampled during active COVID-19. V usage is TRBV28 and J usage is TRBJ2-7, with D maybe TRBD2 (6 bases). CDR3 DNA sequence: TGTGCCAGCACTCCCATTTCCGGGGCGGGATCCCTCTACGAGCAGTACTTC. Protein: CASTPISGAGSLYEQYF.